The 28 T cell receptor beta chains listed next were all sequenced from one sample in a study of vaccination effects on CD4 cells after COVID-19. Assay used: immunoSEQ multiplex PCR; TCRdb lists only in-frame clones, some missing. The data contain under 9,000 clones, around 74% of them singletons. Sequencing was preceded by expansion of antigen-specific CD4+ T cells with viral peptide pools in the ViraFEST assay. Subsequent to 10 days of culture, CD4+ T cells were isolated. Their recognized antigens are unknown. This specimen was CD4+ T cells from PBMCs cultured with HCoV-229E spike peptides, taken before COVID-19 vaccination. The source is a human donor who received a COVID-19 vaccine.

In its sample, this clone was seen once. The DNA of the CDR3 is TGTGCCAGCAGTGACTCGAGCACCGGGGAGCTGTTTTTT. Protein product: CASSDSSTGELFF. The rearrangement links TRBV6-4 to TRBJ2-2; no clear D gene. CDR1 MRHNA and CDR2 SNTAGT come from the germline V gene. V lost 0 bases to trimming and J lost 4 bases, with 3 bases between them. This CDR3 comprises 13 residues.

The rearrangement uses TRBV19 and TRBJ1-1; D perhaps matches TRBD1 (6 bases). CDR3 length: 16 amino acids. Germline V gene data show CDR1 as LNHDA and CDR2 as SQIVND (reference sequence). Trimming pared 5 bases from V and 1 base from J, leaving 17 bases between. CDR3: CASSFRQVRSNTEAFF. For the CDR3, the DNA is TGTGCCAGTAGTTTCCGACAGGTTAGATCGAACACTGAAGCTTTCTTT.

The chain uses TRBV15 and TRBJ2-6, with D possibly matching TRBD1 (5 bases). The CDR3 has 18 amino acids. Trimming stripped 2 bases from V and 0 bases from J, with 14 bases between. Germline V gene data show CDR1 as LNHNV and CDR2 as YYDKDF (reference sequence). This chain's CDR3 is CATSRMTATYSGANVLTF. The CDR3 DNA reads as TGTGCCACCAGCAGAATGACAGCAACCTACTCTGGGGCCAACGTCCTGACTTTC.

The V gene is TRBV24-1, the J gene TRBJ1-2; the D is unclear. Trimming shortened V by 3 bases and J by 4 bases, and 11 bases separated the two germline ends. This CDR3 contains 14 residues. CDR1 and CDR2 (germline): KGHDR, SFDVKD. DNA for the CDR3: TGTGCCACCAGTGATGTTAGAAACCCCTATGGCTACACCTTC. Protein sequence: CATSDVRNPYGYTF.

The genes are TRBV4-2 and TRBJ1-5, with TRBD1 matching 9 bases. Per germline, CDR1 LGHNA and CDR2 YNFKEQ. Trimming removed 4 bases from V and 4 bases from J; junction bases left unmatched: 2. There are 14 residues in the CDR3. DNA of the CDR3: TGTGCCAGCAGCCCTGGGACAGGGAATCAGCCCCAGCATTTT. It is translated as CASSPGTGNQPQHF.

The J gene is TRBJ1-1, the V gene TRBV4-1; 8 bases are shared with TRBD1. Looked up from germline, CDR1 is MGHRA and CDR2 is YSYEKL. CDR3 length: 15 residues. V lost 6 bases and J lost 0; bases outside the gene matches: 6. The DNA of the CDR3 is TGCGCCAGCAGGCCCGGACAGGGTCTGAACACTGAAGCTTTCTTT. This codes for CASRPGQGLNTEAFF.

This clone was seen more than once but under ten times. The CDR3 sequence: CASSSPPGLGEQFF. Written as DNA, the CDR3 is TGTGCCAGCAGCTCCCCCCCGGGGCTTGGTGAGCAGTTCTTC. The V gene is TRBV9, the J gene TRBJ2-1; either TRBD1 or TRBD2 may fit D (5 bases each). CDR1 SGDLS and CDR2 YYNGEE come from the germline V gene. This CDR3 comprises 14 residues. Trimming took off 4 bases at V and 9 bases at J, with 17 bases between the two ends.

This chain connects TRBV18 to TRBJ2-2, with 7 nucleotides matching TRBD2. Trimming removed 2 bases from V and 1 base from J; junction bases left unmatched: 1. The CDR3 consists of 15 residues. Germline-derived CDR1 and CDR2 are KGHSH and LQKENI. CDR3 sequence: CASSPASGNTGELFF. In DNA form, the CDR3 reads TGTGCCAGCTCACCAGCTAGCGGGAACACCGGGGAGCTGTTTTTT. The full variable domain, with the rest looked up from reference TRBV18 and TRBJ2-2, is NAGVMQNPRHLVRRRGQEARLRCSPMKGHSHVYWYRQLPEEGLKFMVYLQKENIIDESGMPKERFSAEFPKEGPSILRIQQVVRGDSAAYFCASSPASGNTGELFFGEGSRLTVL.

CDR3 in amino acids: CASGLTGSGNTIYF. CDR3 DNA sequence: TGTGCCAGTGGACTTACAGGGTCTGGAAACACCATATATTTT. V is TRBV19 and J is TRBJ1-3, with D possibly matching TRBD1 (6 bases). Germline CDR1 reads LNHDA; CDR2 reads SQIVND (reference sequence). This CDR3 spans 14 amino acids. V gave up 8 bases and J gave up 1 base, with 12 bases separating them.

This clone was counted only a few times. V and J are TRBV3-1 (or the pseudogene TRBV3-2) and TRBJ1-2, with TRBD1 as a possible D gene (5 bases). The V end lost 1 base, the J end lost 6 bases, and 12 bases lay between the germline ends. This CDR3 has 14 amino acids. Germline loops: CDR1 LGHDT, CDR2 YNNKEL (reference sequence). In DNA, the CDR3 is TGTGCCAGCAGCCAAGCGGGACCAAGGAATGGCTACACCTTC. Amino acid sequence: CASSQAGPRNGYTF.

In this sample, this clone turned up a few times. This rearrangement joins TRBV30 to TRBJ1-5; D is undetermined. V was shortened by 0 bases and J by 4 bases, with 7 bases between the two germline ends. The length of the CDR3 is 13 residues. The germline V gene has CDR1 GTSNPN and CDR2 SVGIG (reference sequence). CDR3 sequence: CAWSVELNQPQHF. DNA for the CDR3: TGTGCCTGGAGTGTTGAGTTGAATCAGCCCCAGCATTTT.

This clone was observed a few times. V and J are TRBV6-6 and TRBJ1-2; the match to TRBD1 covers 7 bases. Trimming took 0 bases from V and 6 from J; bases not matched to a gene: 4. CDR3 length: 14 residues. CDR1 is MNHNY and CDR2 is SVGAGI in the germline V gene (reference sequence). The CDR3 DNA is TGTGCCAGCAGTTACTCTGGACAGGAAAATGGCTACACCTTC. Encoded protein: CASSYSGQENGYTF.

This clone was counted a few times. This chain links TRBV6-5 with TRBJ1-2; 7 nucleotides match TRBD1. The germline gives CDR1 MNHEY, CDR2 SVGAGI. The junction had 8 bases not matched to a gene; V was cut back by 8 bases and J by 5 bases. There are 13 residues in the CDR3. This CDR3 is CASGTDMGYGYTF. CDR3 nucleotides: TGTGCCAGCGGGACAGATATGGGTTATGGCTACACCTTC.

The table lists this clone with a few counts. The V and J genes are TRBV24-1 and TRBJ1-2; D gene uncertain. The germline CDR1 and CDR2 sequences are KGHDR and SFDVKD. The V gene lost 7 bases and the J gene lost 5 bases, with 13 bases spanning the gap. The CDR3 totals 13 residues. CDR3 sequence (DNA): TGTGCCACCAGCGGCGGAGGACTATATGGCTACACCTTC. Translation gives CATSGGGLYGYTF.

This chain joins TRBV6-5 and TRBJ2-7, with 9 bases lining up with TRBD2. Per germline, CDR1 MNHEY and CDR2 SVGAGI. This CDR3 has 14 residues. With V trimmed by 9 bases and J by 7 bases, 13 bases remained unmatched. DNA for the CDR3: TGTGCCAGTCGTAGGGGACTAGCTAGGGGGGAGCAGTACTTC. It yields the protein CASRRGLARGEQYF.

The chain carries TRBV11-2 and TRBJ2-5; the match to TRBD2 covers 7 bases. The junction had 14 bases not matched to a gene; V was cut back by 5 bases and J by 2 bases. The CDR3 runs 17 residues. Per germline, CDR1 SGHAT and CDR2 FQNNGV. The CDR3 is CASSQSNWEGIQETQYF. Written as DNA, the CDR3 is TGTGCCAGCAGCCAATCTAATTGGGAGGGGATACAAGAGACCCAGTACTTC.

The chain joins TRBV18 to TRBJ1-2, with a possible D match to TRBD1 (5 bases). Per the germline V gene, CDR1 is KGHSH and CDR2 is LQKENI. The V gene lost 2 bases and the J gene lost 4 bases, with 8 bases spanning the gap. The CDR3 has 13 residues. CDR3 sequence reads: CASSPEDIYGYTF. CDR3 sequence (DNA): TGTGCCAGCTCACCAGAGGACATCTATGGCTACACCTTC.

The chain has TRBV3-1 (or the pseudogene TRBV3-2) and TRBJ1-1; the match to TRBD1 covers 12 bases. Germline CDR1 is LGHDT and CDR2 is YNNKEL (reference sequence). V shed 0 bases, J shed 10 bases, and the junction held 9 bases outside the gene matches. The CDR3 is made up of 16 amino acids. The CDR3 is CASSQDLVGDRGPAFF. As DNA, the CDR3 is TGTGCCAGCAGCCAAGATTTGGTAGGGGACAGGGGGCCAGCTTTCTTT.

V is TRBV10-1 and J is TRBJ1-4; D perhaps matches TRBD1 (5 bases). Germline V lookup: CDR1 WNHNN, CDR2 SYGVQD (reference sequence). Between the trimmed V and J ends, which lost 5 bases and 0 bases, there was a span of 10 bases. The CDR3 loop spans 15 amino acids. The CDR3 sequence is CASSMGTATNEKLFF. In DNA, the CDR3 is TGCGCCAGCAGTATGGGGACTGCAACTAATGAAAAACTGTTTTTT.

V is TRBV6-5 and J is TRBJ1-6; TRBD1 might be the D (5 bases). CDR1 and CDR2 from the germline V gene are MNHEY and SVGAGI. Trimming shortened V by 5 bases and J by 6 bases, and 14 bases separated the two germline ends. This CDR3 has 15 amino acids. The CDR3 nucleotides are TGTGCCAGCAGTCGTCCAGGGACTGGTAATTCACCCCTCCACTTT. This sequence encodes CASSRPGTGNSPLHF.

The chain has TRBV2 and TRBJ2-1; possible D gene TRBD2, 5 bases. The germline gives CDR1 SNHLY, CDR2 FYNNEI. The CDR3 contains 11 residues. The V gene lost 9 bases and the J gene lost 8 bases, with 11 bases spanning the gap. Here the CDR3 DNA reads TGTGCCAGTAGGACTCCCGATGAGCAGTTCTTC. This codes for CASRTPDEQFF.

This rearrangement joins TRBV7-6 to TRBJ1-4; weak D call: TRBD1 (6 bases). The V gene lost 3 bases and the J gene lost 0 bases, with 14 bases spanning the gap. The CDR3 contains 17 residues. CDR1 is SGHVS and CDR2 is FNYEAQ in the germline V gene. CDR3 sequence reads: CASSLGQLQATNEKLFF. The CDR3 DNA follows: TGTGCCAGCAGCTTGGGACAACTACAGGCAACTAATGAAAAACTGTTTTTT.

This clone was found a few times. The CDR3 here is CASSKRPGWSPDTQYF. The CDR3 nucleotides are TGTGCCAGCAGCAAACGGCCCGGGTGGAGCCCCGATACGCAGTATTTT. The chain recombines TRBV21-1 with TRBJ2-3; TRBD2 is the table's D call and was not checked against the DNA. TRBV21-1 is recorded as a pseudogene. The CDR3 runs to 16 residues.

In this sample, this clone turned up a few times. The chain couples TRBV3-1 (or the pseudogene TRBV3-2) to TRBJ1-5; TRBD1 aligns across 7 bases. The germline gives CDR1 LGHDT, CDR2 YNNKEL (reference sequence). The V segment lost 5 bases and the J segment 6 bases; nucleotides outside the gene matches: 7. The CDR3 length is 14 residues. DNA for the CDR3: TGTGCCAGCAGCTCGACAGGGAATTTTCAGCCCCAGCATTTT. This translates into CASSSTGNFQPQHF.

CDR3 amino acids: CASSIRQGDGYTF. The CDR3 coding sequence is TGTGCCAGTAGTATCCGACAGGGGGATGGCTACACCTTC. The V and J genes are TRBV19 and TRBJ1-2; 9 positions agree with TRBD1. Germline loops: CDR1 LNHDA, CDR2 SQIVND (reference sequence). There are 13 residues in the CDR3. The trim removed 3 bases at V and 6 bases at J, leaving 2 bases unmatched.

The count of this clone is one. This chain connects TRBV6-5 to TRBJ2-3; D ambiguous. Trimming removed 2 bases at V and 5 bases at J, with 11 bases between. Germline CDR1 MNHEY, CDR2 SVGAGI. This CDR3 region has 14 residues. The CDR3 DNA follows: TGTGCCAGCAGTTACACGTTAGCAGGAGATACGCAGTATTTT. This gives the protein CASSYTLAGDTQYF.

The V call is TRBV11-2, the J call TRBJ2-7; D call uncertain. The V and J ends lost 7 bases and 0 bases respectively, with 10 bases between them. There are 13 residues in the CDR3. CDR1 is SGHAT, CDR2 FQNNGV, per germline. The CDR3 is CASTPTPSYEQYF. Here the CDR3 DNA reads TGTGCCAGCACCCCTACCCCCTCCTACGAGCAGTACTTC.

CDR3 amino acids: CASSLPLGRVGQYF. The CDR3 nucleotides are TGTGCCAGCAGCCTACCATTAGGGCGGGTAGGGCAGTATTTT. The chain uses TRBV3-1 (or the pseudogene TRBV3-2) and TRBJ2-3, with D possibly being TRBD2 (5 bases). The CDR3 runs to 14 residues. In germline, CDR1 is LGHDT, CDR2 YNNKEL (reference sequence). Trimming took 4 bases from V and 11 from J, leaving 19 bases between them.